This TCR beta chain was obtained from a study of blood T cell repertoires in COVID-19. Looking at the study overall: Material from acute and convalescent COVID-19 was sourced from the United States, Italy and Spain.

Germline loops: CDR1 MNHEY, CDR2 SVGEGT. With 5 bases clipped from V and 0 bases from J, the junction kept 4 bases outside the gene matches. The CDR3 spans 15 residues. Sequencing was performed with immunoSEQ multiplex PCR; in TCRdb, only in-frame clones are kept and a portion is missing. The repertoire holds about 190,000 clones, with 80% to 90% as singletons. The J gene is TRBJ1-5, the V gene TRBV6-2 or TRBV6-3, with TRBD1 matching over 7 bases. The receptor's source is a human donor in a cohort sampled during active COVID-19. The specimen sequenced was peripheral blood. CDR3 region: CASSEGQHSNQPQHF. The DNA for the CDR3 is TGTGCCAGCAGTGAGGGACAGCATAGCAATCAGCCCCAGCATTTT.